A single sample is the source of the 8 T cell receptor beta chains below, sequenced in a study of blood T cell repertoires in COVID-19. Sequenced by immunoSEQ multiplex PCR; TCRdb stores in-frame clones only, minus some. The sample gives about 60,000 clones, about 88% of which show up once; approximately 3.6% is in the top ten. Material: peripheral blood. The receptors come from a man aged 65 to 79 with acute or convalescent COVID-19.

The chain is built from TRBV2 and TRBJ2-7, with 8 bases aligning to TRBD2. The CDR3 has 12 residues. Germline V gene data show CDR1 as SNHLY and CDR2 as FYNNEI. With 10 bases clipped from V and 3 bases from J, the junction kept 5 bases outside the gene matches. The CDR3 is CAIRGGDYEQYF. The CDR3 DNA follows: TGTGCCATCCGGGGGGGGGACTACGAGCAGTACTTC.

V is TRBV9 and J is TRBJ2-1; 9 nucleotides match TRBD1. Germline trimming cut 3 bases from V and 6 bases from J; bases unmatched to any gene: 4. This CDR3 is built from 14 residues. Germline CDR1 and CDR2: SGDLS and YYNGEE. The CDR3 is CASSAGTGLNEQFF. Written as DNA, the CDR3 is TGTGCCAGCAGCGCCGGGACAGGGCTCAATGAGCAGTTCTTC.

Here the CDR3 reads CASRRDRVSYEQYF. As DNA, the CDR3 is TGTGCCAGCAGACGGGACAGGGTCTCCTACGAGCAGTACTTC. V is TRBV6-5 and J is TRBJ2-7; 9 nucleotides agree with TRBD1. CDR1 and CDR2 from the germline V gene are MNHEY and SVGAGI. V gave up 6 bases and J gave up 0 bases; unmatched junction bases: 3. The CDR3 totals 14 residues.

This chain links TRBV3-1 (or the pseudogene TRBV3-2) with TRBJ1-2; 10 positions match TRBD1. V shed 4 bases, J shed 8 bases, and the junction held 7 bases outside the gene matches. Per germline, CDR1 LGHDT and CDR2 YNNKEL (reference sequence). The CDR3 extends over 14 amino acids. This CDR3 reads CASSPLGQGTGYTF. The CDR3 DNA sequence: TGTGCCAGCAGCCCCCTGGGACAGGGGACCGGCTACACCTTC.

J is TRBJ1-2 and V is TRBV28, with D possibly matching TRBD1 (5 bases). CDR3 size: 12 residues. Germline values: CDR1 MDHEN, CDR2 SYDVKM. V lost 3 bases, J lost 8 bases, and 10 bases lay in between. Written as DNA, the CDR3 is TGTGCCAGCAGTTTGCGGGGCGCCGGCTACACCTTC. It translates to CASSLRGAGYTF.

J is TRBJ2-5 and V is TRBV3-1 (or the pseudogene TRBV3-2); 9 bases map to TRBD2. The CDR3 consists of 17 residues. The ends lost 1 base at V and 5 bases at J; junction bases unmatched: 11. CDR1 is LGHDT, CDR2 YNNKEL, per germline (reference sequence). DNA of the CDR3: TGTGCCAGCAGCCAAGGGAGCTTGGCGGGGGGGTTGGAGACCCAGTACTTC. This translates into CASSQGSLAGGLETQYF.

The chain couples TRBV19 to TRBJ1-5; 7 positions match TRBD1. CDR3 size: 15 residues. Germline CDR1 LNHDA, CDR2 SQIVND (reference sequence). J gave up 2 bases and V 6 bases, and 7 bases lay outside the gene matches. Written as DNA, the CDR3 is TGTGCCAGTAGACCTTACAGGGGAGGCAATCAGCCCCAGCATTTT. Its protein is CASRPYRGGNQPQHF. Full variable domain (remainder filled in from reference TRBV19 and TRBJ1-5): DGGITQSPKYLFRKEGQNVTLSCEQNLNHDAMYWYRQDPGQGLRLIYYSQIVNDFQKGDIAEGYSVSREKKESFPLTVTSAQKNPTAFYLCASRPYRGGNQPQHFGDGTRLSIL.

The chain links TRBV29-1 to TRBJ2-1; 11 bases line up with TRBD1. Trimming cost V 3 bases and J 6 bases; bases outside gene matches: 4. The CDR3 is made up of 14 amino acids. The V gene's germline CDR1 is SQVTM and CDR2 ANQGSEA. The CDR3 loop is CSVDSGTGGNEQFF. CDR3 DNA sequence: TGCAGCGTTGACTCCGGGACAGGGGGCAATGAGCAGTTCTTC.